A single sample gave rise to the 28 T cell receptor beta chains below, sequenced in a study of shared clonotypes between healthy human individuals. TCRdb's copy holds only in-frame clones and misses some; the assay was immunoSEQ multiplex PCR. The repertoire holds 980,000 or so clones, with 70% to 85% as singletons. Sequencing was carried out using memory CD4+ T cells sorted from blood. Noted subset: CD45RA-negative fraction. The source of these receptors is a man in his late teens or twenties in good health.

There are a few counts of this clone. CDR3 bases: TGTGCCAGCAGCTTTGACAGATGGAACACTGAAGCTTTCTTT. The encoded protein is CASSFDRWNTEAFF. The chain recombines TRBV7-9 with TRBJ1-1; perhaps TRBD1 as D (5 bases). Trimming took off 3 bases at V and 1 base at J, with 9 bases between the two ends. Germline V gene lookup returns CDR1 SEHNR and CDR2 FQNEAQ (reference sequence). This CDR3 comprises 14 residues. The full variable domain, its missing parts supplied by reference TRBV7-9 and TRBJ1-1, is DTGVSQNPRHKITKRGQNVTFRCDPISEHNRLYWYRQTLGQGPEFLTYFQNEAQLEKSRLLSDRFSAERPKGSFSTLEIQRTEQGDSAMYLCASSFDRWNTEAFFGQGTRLTVV.

The genes are TRBV6-5 and TRBJ2-1; D may correspond to TRBD1 or TRBD2 (5 bases each). Germline values: CDR1 MNHEY, CDR2 SVGAGI. The V gene lost 4 bases and the J gene lost 12 bases, with 19 bases spanning the gap. The CDR3 length is 14 residues. CDR3 bases: TGTGCCAGCAGTTCCCGCGTGGGACGCCTGATGCAGTTCTTC. It translates to CASSSRVGRLMQFF.

This clone was seen a handful of times. V and J are TRBV7-2 and TRBJ2-5; D is unresolved. The ends were cut back, 5 bases at V and 6 bases at J, with 16 bases in the middle. The length of the CDR3 is 14 residues. Germline CDR1 and CDR2: SGHTA and FQGNSA. This CDR3 reads CASSPDPNRQTQYF. The CDR3 DNA is TGTGCCAGCAGCCCGGACCCAAATCGGCAGACCCAGTACTTC. The whole variable domain, remainder taken from reference TRBV7-2 and TRBJ2-5, is GAGVSQSPSNKVTEKGKDVELRCDPISGHTALYWYRQSLGQGLEFLIYFQGNSAPDKSGLPSDRFSAERTGGSVSTLTIQRTQQEDSAVYLCASSPDPNRQTQYFGPGTRLLVL.

The CDR3 DNA reads as TGTGCCTGGGCCGAAAATACAGGGAAAGGTCGCGGCTACACCTTC. Translating gives CAWAENTGKGRGYTF. V usage is TRBV30 and J usage is TRBJ1-2; D may be TRBD1 (6 bases). Looked up from germline, CDR1 is GTSNPN and CDR2 is SVGIG (reference sequence). V was trimmed by 5 bases and J by 8 bases, leaving 24 bases between them. The CDR3 is made up of 15 amino acids.

Concerning this clone: Within the sample, other DNA sequences also encode this same CDR3. The rearrangement links TRBV2 to TRBJ2-1, with D possibly TRBD2 on 6 matching bases. Between the trimmed V and J ends, which lost 6 bases and 4 bases, there was a span of 7 bases. The CDR3 has 12 amino acids. Germline V gives CDR1 SNHLY, CDR2 FYNNEI. This chain's CDR3 is CASRGTYNEQFF. The CDR3 DNA reads as TGTGCCAGCAGGGGGACTTACAATGAGCAGTTCTTC.

The rearrangement joins TRBV7-2 to TRBJ1-4; a weak D match, TRBD1 (5 bases). Germline V gives CDR1 SGHTA, CDR2 FQGNSA. Trimming took off 5 bases at V and 7 bases at J, with 17 bases between the two ends. This CDR3 contains 15 residues. DNA for the CDR3: TGTGCCAGCAGCCCAGGCGGGGCTGGGGGTGAAAAACTGTTTTTT. This gives the protein CASSPGGAGGEKLFF.

The rearrangement joins TRBV6-5 to TRBJ1-2; 7 bases align to TRBD1. V gave up 4 bases and J gave up 7 bases; unmatched junction bases: 3. Germline assignment: CDR1 MNHEY and CDR2 SVGAGI. The CDR3 extends over 12 amino acids. The CDR3: CASSLQGGGYTF. The CDR3, as DNA: TGTGCCAGCAGTTTGCAGGGGGGTGGCTACACCTTC.

This sequence joins TRBV14 and TRBJ2-1, with D possibly TRBD1 on 5 matching bases. The CDR3 has 14 amino acids. V was shortened by 3 bases and J by 4 bases, with 10 bases between the two germline ends. Per germline, CDR1 SGHDN and CDR2 FVKESK. CDR3 amino acids: CASSQRQSYNEQFF. The CDR3 DNA reads TGTGCCAGCAGCCAGCGACAGAGTTACAATGAGCAGTTCTTC. The complete variable domain, with remaining parts taken from reference TRBV14 and TRBJ2-1, reads EAGVTQFPSHSVIEKGQTVTLRCDPISGHDNLYWYRRVMGKEIKFLLHFVKESKQDESGMPNNRFLAERTGGTYSTLKVQPAELEDSGVYFCASSQRQSYNEQFFGPGTRLTVL.

The CDR3 region has the DNA TGTGCCAGCAGTGAATTTGTGACAGGGGGTGGCTACACCTTC. It codes for CASSEFVTGGGYTF. The rearrangement links TRBV2 to TRBJ1-2, with 9 bases lining up with TRBD1. The CDR3 contains 14 residues. J gave up 7 bases and V 2 bases, and 5 bases lay outside the gene matches. Per the germline V gene, CDR1 is SNHLY and CDR2 is FYNNEI. The full variable domain, its missing parts supplied by reference TRBV2 and TRBJ1-2, is EPEVTQTPSHQVTQMGQEVILRCVPISNHLYFYWYRQILGQKVEFLVSFYNNEISEKSEIFDDQFSVERPDGSNFTLKIRSTKLEDSAMYFCASSEFVTGGGYTFGSGTRLTVV.

The V and J genes are TRBV2 and TRBJ1-3, with 7 bases lining up with TRBD1. There are 14 residues in the CDR3. Germline CDR1 SNHLY, CDR2 FYNNEI. V lost 7 bases and J lost 7; bases outside the gene matches: 10. CDR3 nucleotide sequence: TGTGCCAGCACGGGACAGTTGGTCATGAACACCATATATTTT. This encodes CASTGQLVMNTIYF.

Only one count was recorded for this clone. The V gene is TRBV10-3, the J gene TRBJ2-1, with TRBD2 matching 7 bases. The CDR3 covers 13 residues. With V trimmed by 6 bases and J by 7 bases, 6 bases remained unmatched. The germline V gene has CDR1 ENHRY and CDR2 SYGVKD. CDR3 sequence: CAIRGPGGNEQFF. DNA of the CDR3: TGTGCCATCAGGGGGCCCGGGGGGAATGAGCAGTTCTTC.

This clone has a handful of counts. CDR3 sequence (DNA): TGTGCCAGCTCACCACAGGCAGTACAACTCGACCCCCCTTTCTTT. Encoded protein: CASSPQAVQLDPPFF. The rearrangement joins TRBV18 to TRBJ1-1, with D uncertain. The CDR3 consists of 15 residues. Trimming pared 1 base from V and 12 bases from J, leaving 21 bases between. Germline V lookup: CDR1 KGHSH, CDR2 LQKENI.

V is TRBV29-1 and J is TRBJ2-2; 8 bases align to TRBD1. V lost 7 bases to trimming and J lost 7 bases; unmatched junction nucleotides: 5. The germline gives CDR1 SQVTM, CDR2 ANQGSEA. This CDR3 is 12 amino acids long. Here the CDR3 reads CSARQGNGELFF. The CDR3 bases are TGCAGCGCCCGACAGGGGAACGGGGAGCTGTTTTTT.

The V call is TRBV30, the J call TRBJ2-2; D is perhaps TRBD1 (5 bases). This CDR3 is 15 amino acids long. CDR1 GTSNPN and CDR2 SVGIG come from the germline V gene (reference sequence). Trimming left V 2 bases short and J 4 bases short, with 14 bases between. CDR3 residues: CAWSISRAGTGELFF. The CDR3 coding sequence is TGTGCCTGGAGTATTAGCAGGGCCGGCACCGGGGAGCTGTTTTTT.

This clone was observed a few times. J is TRBJ1-2 and V is TRBV30; D possibly corresponds to TRBD1 (6 bases). Trimming took off 4 bases at V and 11 bases at J, with 23 bases between the two ends. Germline-derived CDR1 and CDR2 are GTSNPN and SVGIG (reference sequence). The CDR3 is made up of 14 amino acids. CDR3 amino acids: CAWNLLRGPVLYTF. The CDR3 coding sequence is TGTGCCTGGAACCTACTCAGGGGCCCCGTGTTATACACCTTC.

The rearrangement joins TRBV6-4 to TRBJ1-2; D is perhaps TRBD1 (6 bases). CDR1 and CDR2 from the germline V gene are MRHNA and SNTAGT. The CDR3 covers 14 residues. V lost 2 bases and J 5 bases, leaving 12 bases between the germline ends. CDR3 coding DNA: TGTGCCAGCAGTGACGGGGACACCTCATATGGCTACACCTTC. Translated: CASSDGDTSYGYTF.

The J gene is TRBJ2-7, the V gene TRBV7-2, with TRBD2 identical over 12 bases. CDR3 size: 16 residues. The trim removed 0 bases at V and 3 bases at J, leaving 3 bases unmatched. CDR1 is SGHTA, CDR2 FQGNSA, per germline. The CDR3 loop reads CASSLATSGRYYEQYF. The CDR3 DNA reads as TGTGCCAGCAGCTTAGCGACTAGCGGGAGATACTACGAGCAGTACTTC.

Of note for this clone: Other nucleotide sequences in the sample specify the same CDR3. This chain uses TRBV6-5 with TRBJ2-3; D is ambiguous. With 0 bases removed from V and 0 bases from J, the gap between germline ends came to 7 bases. This CDR3 is 15 amino acids long. CDR1 is MNHEY, CDR2 SVGAGI, per germline. CDR3 region: CASSYSGISTDTQYF. The CDR3, as DNA: TGTGCCAGCAGTTACTCGGGGATAAGCACAGATACGCAGTATTTT.

The chain is built from TRBV12-5 and TRBJ2-7; weak D call: TRBD1 (6 bases). In germline, CDR1 is LGHNT, CDR2 FRNRAP. The V end was cut by 2 bases, the J end by 1 base, with 18 bases between. CDR3 length: 17 residues. The CDR3 DNA is TGTGCTAGTGGTTTGCCGACAGGACTCCTCACTTCCTACGAGCAGTACTTC. Residues: CASGLPTGLLTSYEQYF.

As DNA, the CDR3 is TGTGCCAGCAGCCAGTCTAGCGGGGGGACGGGCGAGCAGTACTTC. Its translation: CASSQSSGGTGEQYF. This sequence joins TRBV14 and TRBJ2-7, with 11 bases matching TRBD2. Per germline, CDR1 SGHDN and CDR2 FVKESK. The CDR3 sequence is 15 residues long. Trimming removed 3 bases from V and 6 bases from J; junction bases left unmatched: 7.

This chain links TRBV25-1 with TRBJ2-1; 7 nucleotides line up with TRBD1. Germline V gene sequence: CDR1 MGHDK, CDR2 SYGVNS. Germline trimming cut 6 bases from V and 5 bases from J; bases unmatched to any gene: 10. This CDR3 spans 15 amino acids. DNA of the CDR3: TGTGCCAGCAGGAACTGGGGACAGATTAACAATGAGCAGTTCTTC. The encoded protein is CASRNWGQINNEQFF.

V and J are TRBV30 and TRBJ2-2; D uncertain. Looked up from germline, CDR1 is GTSNPN and CDR2 is SVGIG (reference sequence). The CDR3 is made up of 15 amino acids. V was pared by 0 bases and J by 3 bases, with 11 bases between. The CDR3: CAWSVQNLYTGELFF. CDR3 sequence (DNA): TGTGCCTGGAGTGTACAGAACTTATACACCGGGGAGCTGTTTTTT.

This chain links TRBV7-2 with TRBJ1-6; 8 nucleotides match TRBD1. Germline CDR1 SGHTA, CDR2 FQGNSA. The CDR3 consists of 16 residues. The V segment lost 7 bases and the J segment 7 bases; nucleotides outside the gene matches: 12. The CDR3 nucleotides are TGTGCCAGCAACACTCTAGGACAGGGATTAAATTCACCCCTCCACTTT. Translation gives CASNTLGQGLNSPLHF.

As to this clone: Other DNA sequences in this sample translate to the same CDR3. The chain couples TRBV5-1 to TRBJ2-7; D may be TRBD1 (5 bases). Germline V gene lookup returns CDR1 SGHRS and CDR2 YFSETQ. V lost 4 bases, J lost 0 bases, and 11 bases lay in between. The CDR3 spans 14 residues. The CDR3 region is CASSPDRVSYEQYF. The CDR3 coding sequence is TGCGCCAGCAGCCCCGACAGAGTCTCCTACGAGCAGTACTTC.

CDR3 amino acids: CAWKGTKENDQYF. The CDR3 DNA reads as TGTGCCTGGAAGGGGACTAAAGAGAACGACCAGTACTTC. The chain uses TRBV30 and TRBJ2-5, with 7 bases that match TRBD2. Germline V gene data show CDR1 as GTSNPN and CDR2 as SVGIG (reference sequence). J lost 10 bases, V lost 4 bases, and 12 bases had no gene match. The CDR3 length is 13 residues.

The chain recombines TRBV6-5 with TRBJ2-5, with 8 bases lining up with TRBD1. Germline-derived CDR1 and CDR2 are MNHEY and SVGAGI. This CDR3 is built from 13 residues. The V segment lost 2 bases and the J segment 7 bases; nucleotides outside the gene matches: 3. CDR3 region: CASSYDRGGTQYF. The CDR3 DNA follows: TGTGCCAGCAGTTACGACAGGGGAGGGACCCAGTACTTC.

CDR3: CASKTDGVSGNTIYF. The DNA of the CDR3 is TGTGCCAGCAAGACTGACGGAGTCTCTGGAAACACCATATATTTT. V and J are TRBV28 and TRBJ1-3; no reliable D call. Germline CDR1 reads MDHEN; CDR2 reads SYDVKM. CDR3 size: 15 residues. The V gene lost 7 bases and the J gene lost 0 bases, with 13 bases spanning the gap.

The chain has TRBV19 and TRBJ2-2; D could derive from TRBD1 or TRBD2 (5 bases each). Germline CDR1 and CDR2: LNHDA and SQIVND (reference sequence). Trimming shortened V by 3 bases and J by 6 bases, and 14 bases separated the two germline ends. The CDR3 totals 15 residues. The DNA for the CDR3 is TGTGCCAGTAGTATGAGAGGGGCGCGCGCCGGGGAGCTGTTTTTT. As protein: CASSMRGARAGELFF.